This T cell receptor (beta chain) was retrieved from a study of blood T cell repertoires in COVID-19. Per germline, CDR1 LNHDA and CDR2 SQIVND (reference sequence). The CDR3 is 19 amino acids. Losses at the gene ends were 4 bases for V and 4 bases for J; bases not matched to a gene: 19. TCRdb's copy holds only in-frame clones and misses some; the assay was immunoSEQ multiplex PCR. The table lists over 150,000 clones, about 80% of them singletons. The chain carries TRBV19 and TRBJ2-1; TRBD2 agrees at 7 bases. The receptor comes from a man aged 50 or older who had recovered from COVID-19. The sequenced sample was PBMCs or T cells enriched from blood (not recorded which). CDR3 amino acids: CASSTDGIIRRAGYNEQFF. The DNA of the CDR3 is TGTGCCAGTAGTACCGACGGGATAATCCGCCGAGCGGGGTACAATGAGCAGTTCTTC.